This T cell receptor (beta chain) comes out of a study of cytomegalovirus exposure and HLA in healthy donors. Study observations and caveats: Later, an analysis showed that TCR beta chains associated with HLA were more clonally expanded than others that were equally common. About 87% or about 30% of the time was how often most TCR beta V segments were productive, according to an earlier analysis.

On this clone itself: The antigen is unknown.

The PCR used 60 Vbeta and 13 Jbeta primers. This table comes from immunoSEQ multiplex PCR, and its TCRdb copy is limited to in-frame clones, with some not included. This table has around 140,000 clones, around four fifths appearing once. The sequenced sample was PBMCs. The TCR was taken from a male donor in good health and CMV-seronegative.

The CDR3 here is CASSLSTGGNSPLHF. Here the CDR3 DNA reads TGTGCCAGCAGTCTTTCGACAGGGGGTAATTCACCCCTCCACTTT. V usage is TRBV27 and J usage is TRBJ1-6; 9 bases map to TRBD1. This CDR3 is 15 amino acids long. Germline lookup yields CDR1 MNHEY and CDR2 SMNVEV (reference sequence). The trim removed 5 bases at V and 6 bases at J, leaving 5 bases unmatched.